Shown below are 26 T cell receptor beta chains from a single sample sequenced in a study of blood T cells in healthy people across ages. For the second PCR, which ran for roughly 6 to 12 cycles, a sample-barcoded 5' primer and a J-beta primer mix were used. TCRdb independently ran MiXCR on the 5' RACE reads; one entry per CDR3 protein. The sample carries 1.5 million or so distinct CDR3 sequences, approximately 42% recorded once. What was sequenced was blood. Receptors originate from a young woman in good health.

In this sample, this clonotype turned up once. The chain recombines TRBV5-4 with TRBJ2-1; no clear D. This CDR3 comprises 16 residues. Germline V gives CDR1 SGHNT, CDR2 YYREEE (reference sequence). Trimming removed 4 bases at V and 0 bases at J, with 14 bases between. The CDR3 DNA reads TGTGCCAGCAGCCCCCGTTCAAGGAACTCCTACAATGAGCAGTTCTTC. It specifies CASSPRSRNSYNEQFF. The whole variable domain, filled in from reference TRBV5-4 and TRBJ2-1, reads ETGVTQSPTHLIKTRGQQVTLRCSSQSGHNTVSWYQQALGQGPQFIFQYYREEENGRGNFPPRFSGLQFPNYSSELNVNALELDDSALYLCASSPRSRNSYNEQFFGPGTRLTVL.

The V gene is TRBV21-1, the J gene TRBJ1-1; TRBD1 is the table's D call, not checked against the DNA. TRBV21-1 counts as a pseudogene. There are 16 residues in the CDR3. Here the CDR3 reads CASSRVGDRGWTEAFF. The CDR3 DNA is TGTGCCAGCAGCAGGGTCGGGGACAGGGGTTGGACTGAAGCTTTCTTT.

This clonotype was found many times. The V call is TRBV5-1, the J call TRBJ2-1; D is unresolved. The CDR3 is 15 residues long. V lost 0 bases and J lost 0, with 7 bases in between. Germline loops: CDR1 SGHRS, CDR2 YFSETQ. The CDR3: CASSLGDRSYNEQFF. The CDR3 coding sequence is TGCGCCAGCAGCTTGGGGGATCGCTCCTACAATGAGCAGTTCTTC.

V usage is TRBV20-1 and J usage is TRBJ2-5; no firm D call. Germline assignment: CDR1 DFQATT and CDR2 SNEGSKA (reference sequence). Trimming shortened V by 3 bases and J by 11 bases, and 19 bases separated the two germline ends. CDR3 length: 13 amino acids. CDR3 protein: CSARHSTYNEQYF. The CDR3 nucleotides read TGCAGTGCTAGGCACAGTACCTACAATGAGCAGTACTTC.

The chain links TRBV7-8 to TRBJ2-4; D gene unclear. The CDR3 extends over 12 amino acids. The V end was cut by 5 bases, the J end by 9 bases, with 11 bases between. Germline loops: CDR1 SGHVS, CDR2 FQNEAQ. Here the CDR3 DNA reads TGTGCCAGCAGCACACATAGGAGCATTCAGTACTTC. It translates to CASSTHRSIQYF. The complete variable domain, with remaining parts taken from reference TRBV7-8 and TRBJ2-4, reads GAGVSQSPRYKVAKRGQDVALRCDPISGHVSLFWYQQALGQGPEFLTYFQNEAQLDKSGLPSDRFFAERPEGSVSTLKIQRTQQEDSAVYLCASSTHRSIQYFGAGTRLSVL.

This clonotype has more than one count but fewer than ten. The chain is built from TRBV6-1 and TRBJ2-3, with D possibly matching TRBD1 (6 bases). Germline values: CDR1 MNHNS, CDR2 SASEGT. V was cut by 6 bases and J by 2 bases, with 21 bases left in between. The CDR3 has 17 amino acids. CDR3 protein: CASSPQRPGHPTDTQYF. The CDR3 coding sequence is TGTGCCAGCAGCCCCCAGCGTCCGGGACACCCCACAGATACGCAGTATTTT.

This clonotype was detected many times. The chain is built from TRBV4-1 and TRBJ2-1; either TRBD1 or TRBD2 may fit D (5 bases each). The CDR3 contains 16 residues. CDR1 is MGHRA and CDR2 is YSYEKL in the germline V gene. V lost 0 bases, J lost 2 bases, and 11 bases lay in between. The CDR3: CASSQDRRGPYNEQFF. CDR3 nucleotide sequence: TGCGCCAGCAGCCAAGATAGACGGGGCCCCTACAATGAGCAGTTCTTC.

This clonotype was seen ten or more times. In DNA, the CDR3 is TGCAGTGCCCCAGGAGCAACTAATGAAAAACTGTTTTTT. Protein product: CSAPGATNEKLFF. This chain connects TRBV20-1 to TRBJ1-4, with D unclear. This CDR3 comprises 13 residues. Germline V gives CDR1 DFQATT, CDR2 SNEGSKA (reference sequence). Trimming left V 6 bases short and J 0 bases short, with 8 bases between.

This chain uses TRBV11-2 with TRBJ2-3; 8 bases agree with TRBD2. The CDR3 runs to 12 residues. V dropped 10 bases and J dropped 2; count of bases not matched to a gene: 2. Germline V gene lookup returns CDR1 SGHAT and CDR2 FQNNGV. The CDR3 DNA follows: TGTGCCACCGGGAGGGCCACAGATACGCAGTATTTT. Translation gives CATGRATDTQYF.

This clonotype has more than one count but fewer than ten. The chain recombines TRBV20-1 with TRBJ2-3; the D gene is possibly TRBD2 (5 bases). Germline V gene sequence: CDR1 DFQATT, CDR2 SNEGSKA (reference sequence). The V and J ends lost 0 bases and 6 bases respectively, with 19 bases between them. The CDR3 contains 16 residues. Here the CDR3 reads CSARDPLGPIPDTQYF. The CDR3, as DNA: TGCAGTGCTAGAGACCCACTAGGGCCAATCCCGGATACGCAGTATTTT.

The sample holds a few counts of this clonotype. The V gene is TRBV10-3, the J gene TRBJ2-1; TRBD1 is a possible D gene (5 bases). The germline CDR1 and CDR2 sequences are ENHRY and SYGVKD. Trimming removed 0 bases from V and 7 bases from J, with 10 bases in between. The CDR3 is made up of 14 amino acids. In DNA form, the CDR3 reads TGTGCCATCAGTGAGTCTAGGACAAATAATGAGCAGTTCTTC. It specifies CAISESRTNNEQFF.

This clonotype was counted between two and nine times. The chain uses TRBV3-1 and TRBJ1-1; 12 bases agree with TRBD1. This CDR3 is 17 amino acids long. The germline CDR1 and CDR2 sequences are LGHDT and YNNKEL (reference sequence). After removal of 3 bases from V and 1 base from J, the junction contained 6 bases not matched to a gene. CDR3 region: CASSQRDRGLSNTEAFF. CDR3 nucleotides: TGTGCCAGCAGCCAGAGGGACAGGGGGCTATCGAACACTGAAGCTTTCTTT.

This clonotype appeared a few times. The chain's CDR3 is CASATLNEQFF. The CDR3 nucleotides are TGTGCTAGTGCCACTTTAAATGAGCAGTTCTTC. This sequence joins TRBV12-5 and TRBJ2-1; D gene uncertain. The germline gives CDR1 LGHNT, CDR2 FRNRAP. This CDR3 comprises 11 residues. The V end was cut by 7 bases, the J end by 7 bases, with 8 bases between. The entire variable domain, with the rest obtained from reference TRBV12-5 and TRBJ2-1, is as follows: DARVTQTPRHKVTEMGQEVTMRCQPILGHNTVFWYRQTMMQGLELLAYFRNRAPLDDSGMPKDRFSAEMPDATLATLKIQPSEPRDSAVYFCASATLNEQFFGPGTRLTVL.

About this clonotype: Because the CDR3 is missing its conserved closing phenylalanine or tryptophan, this is likely a read error. This chain connects TRBV6-1 to TRBJ1-5, with 8 bases fitting TRBD1. Germline assignment: CDR1 MNHNS and CDR2 SASEGT. Unmatched junction bases numbered 3, after V lost 2 bases and J lost 3 bases. This CDR3 spans 15 amino acids. Written as DNA, the CDR3 is TGTGCCAGCAGTGAACAGGGGGCCGACAATCAGCCCCAGCATGTT. It is translated as CASSEQGADNQPQHV.

V is TRBV7-2 and J is TRBJ2-1, with 8 bases lining up with TRBD2. CDR1 is SGHTA, CDR2 FQGNSA, per germline. Trimming cost V 5 bases and J 4 bases; bases outside gene matches: 7. The CDR3 sequence is 15 residues long. The CDR3: CASSVSGGRYNEQFF. The CDR3 DNA is TGTGCCAGCAGCGTAAGCGGGGGTCGGTACAATGAGCAGTTCTTC.

The chain is built from TRBV20-1 and TRBJ2-3, with unresolved D. The germline V and J ends were trimmed by 1 base and 6 bases, with 5 bases remaining between them. CDR1 DFQATT and CDR2 SNEGSKA come from the germline V gene (reference sequence). The length of the CDR3 is 11 residues. CDR3 nucleotide sequence: TGCAGTGCTAGAGCTTGGGATACGCAGTATTTT. It is translated as CSARAWDTQYF.

The gene calls are TRBV29-1 and TRBJ2-1; D not resolved. Germline CDR1 reads SQVTM; CDR2 reads ANQGSEA. CDR3 length: 10 residues. The CDR3 loop reads CSTTADEQFF. The CDR3 region has the DNA TGCAGTACCACGGCGGATGAGCAGTTCTTC.

Many counts were recorded for this clonotype. This chain links TRBV29-1 with TRBJ2-3; weak D call: TRBD1 (5 bases). Germline-derived CDR1 and CDR2 are SQVTM and ANQGSEA. CDR3 size: 17 residues. The germline V and J ends were trimmed by 6 bases and 1 base, with 23 bases remaining between them. Here the CDR3 reads CSVLGPREGVGTDTQYF. DNA for the CDR3: TGCAGCGTCCTCGGCCCAAGAGAAGGGGTGGGCACAGATACGCAGTATTTT.

The chain uses TRBV29-1 and TRBJ2-3; 8 bases map to TRBD2. This CDR3 contains 15 residues. CDR1 and CDR2 from the germline V gene are SQVTM and ANQGSEA. Unmatched junction bases numbered 10, after V lost 4 bases and J lost 4 bases. In DNA form, the CDR3 reads TGCAGCGTTGGATATAGCGGGAAGGGCTCAGATACGCAGTATTTT. As protein: CSVGYSGKGSDTQYF.

This clonotype was detected a few times. The chain is built from TRBV15 and TRBJ2-1, with D possibly being TRBD1 (5 bases). The CDR3 is made up of 16 amino acids. Germline-derived CDR1 and CDR2 are LNHNV and YYDKDF (reference sequence). Trimming left V 6 bases short and J 4 bases short, with 19 bases between. This CDR3 reads CATSPRLGQRYNEQFF. The CDR3 coding sequence is TGTGCCACCAGTCCCCGGCTGGGGCAAAGGTACAATGAGCAGTTCTTC.

This sequence joins TRBV7-8 and TRBJ2-7; tentative D call: TRBD2 (6 bases). Between the trimmed V and J ends, which lost 5 bases and 7 bases, there was a span of 24 bases. Germline CDR1 SGHVS, CDR2 FQNEAQ. There are 16 residues in the CDR3. The CDR3 bases are TGTGCCAGCAGCCTCCCATCGGGACTTTTAAGGAATGAGCAGTACTTC. Translated: CASSLPSGLLRNEQYF.

In its sample, this clonotype was seen once. This sequence joins TRBV20-1 and TRBJ2-1, with 7 bases matching TRBD1. The tail of the sequence fits TRBJ2-7 better, so the J call may be wrong. The CDR3 length is 15 residues. Germline lookup yields CDR1 DFQATT and CDR2 SNEGSKA (reference sequence). The CDR3 loop is CSARPITGDPYEQYF. In nucleotides, the CDR3 is TGCAGTGCTAGACCAATAACAGGGGATCCATACGAGCAGTACTTC.

This clonotype turned up a few times. J is TRBJ2-3 and V is TRBV29-1; D might be TRBD2 (5 bases). The germline V and J ends were trimmed by 0 bases and 2 bases, with 15 bases remaining between them. Germline V CDR1 and CDR2: SQVTM, ANQGSEA. CDR3 length: 16 amino acids. This chain's CDR3 is CSVEDQEGATTDTQYF. The CDR3, as DNA: TGCAGCGTTGAAGATCAAGAGGGAGCCACCACAGATACGCAGTATTTT.

The chain couples TRBV20-1 to TRBJ2-3; no firm D call. Germline V lookup: CDR1 DFQATT, CDR2 SNEGSKA (reference sequence). This CDR3 contains 15 residues. The V and J ends lost 3 bases and 2 bases respectively, with 15 bases between them. CDR3 residues: CSASEMSWATDTQYF. CDR3 DNA: TGCAGTGCTAGTGAGATGTCGTGGGCCACAGATACGCAGTATTTT.

This chain connects TRBV5-6 to TRBJ2-3, with 8 positions matching TRBD2. This CDR3 region has 15 residues. Germline CDR1 is SGHDT and CDR2 is YYEEEE. V lost 0 bases and J lost 6; bases outside the gene matches: 6. For the CDR3, the DNA is TGTGCCAGCAGCTTGGTCAGCGGGGGAAGCGATACGCAGTATTTT. Its translation is CASSLVSGGSDTQYF.

This CDR3 is CSVLPLRSDQNYGYTF. The CDR3 coding sequence is TGCAGCGTCCTTCCCCTCAGGAGTGATCAGAACTATGGCTACACCTTC. The rearrangement joins TRBV29-1 to TRBJ1-2; D is uncertain. Germline V gives CDR1 SQVTM, CDR2 ANQGSEA. V was clipped by 6 bases and J by 2 bases, with 22 bases between them. The CDR3 is 16 residues long.